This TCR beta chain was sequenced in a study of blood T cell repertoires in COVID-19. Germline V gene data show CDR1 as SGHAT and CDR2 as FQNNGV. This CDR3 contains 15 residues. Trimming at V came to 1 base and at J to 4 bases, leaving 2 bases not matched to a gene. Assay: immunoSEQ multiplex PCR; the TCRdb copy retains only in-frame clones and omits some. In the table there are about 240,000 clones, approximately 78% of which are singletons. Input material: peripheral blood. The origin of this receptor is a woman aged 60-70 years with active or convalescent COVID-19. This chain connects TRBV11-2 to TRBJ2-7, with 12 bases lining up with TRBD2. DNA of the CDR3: TGTGCCAGCAGCTTAGGTGGGACTAGCGGGTACGAGCAGTACTTC. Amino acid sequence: CASSLGGTSGYEQYF.